The 16 T cell receptor beta chains reported below all come from one sample, sequenced in a study of PD-L1 blockade in urothelial cancer. Sequencing used immunoSEQ multiplex PCR; TCRdb keeps in-frame clones, though not all of them. The profile covers roughly 53,000 clones, with approximately 90% appearing a single time and roughly 14% taken by the ten largest. Time point indicated: pretreatment peripheral blood. This material consisted of PBMCs, taken around atezolizumab (anti-PD-L1) treatment. The receptors here all came from an older woman with urothelial cancer.

V usage is TRBV1 and J usage is TRBJ2-1; the table's D call TRBD2 went unverified against the DNA. TRBV1 is a pseudogene locus. The CDR3 runs 15 residues. In DNA form, the CDR3 reads TGCACCAGCAGCCGAGGGAGGGCCATCTACAATGAGCAGTTCTTC. Translation gives CTSSRGRAIYNEQFF.

The chain uses TRBV5-5 and TRBJ1-2; 8 nucleotides agree with TRBD1. The germline CDR1 and CDR2 sequences are SGHKS and YYEKEE (reference sequence). The CDR3 contains 12 residues. J lost 8 bases, V lost 4 bases, and 4 bases had no gene match. The CDR3 loop is CASSRTGTGYTF. CDR3 nucleotide sequence: TGTGCCAGCAGCCGGACAGGGACCGGCTACACCTTC. Filled out from reference TRBV5-5 and TRBJ1-2, the complete variable domain reads DAGVTQSPTHLIKTRGQQVTLRCSPISGHKSVSWYQQVLGQGPQFIFQYYEKEERGRGNFPDRFSARQFPNYSSELNVNALLLGDSALYLCASSRTGTGYTFGSGTRLTVV.

The V call is TRBV6-5, the J call TRBJ2-3; 8 bases line up with TRBD2. The CDR3 has 15 residues. Unmatched junction bases numbered 10, after V lost 8 bases and J lost 3 bases. The germline V gene has CDR1 MNHEY and CDR2 SVGAGI. DNA of the CDR3: TGTGCCAGCGGGACACTAGCGGATCGAACAGATACGCAGTATTTT. It encodes CASGTLADRTDTQYF.

The rearrangement joins TRBV28 to TRBJ2-5; 9 bases map to TRBD1. Looked up from germline, CDR1 is MDHEN and CDR2 is SYDVKM. The CDR3 contains 15 residues. V shed 5 bases, J shed 2 bases, and the junction held 6 bases outside the gene matches. The CDR3 coding sequence is TGTGCCAGCAGTCCTGGACAGGGGTGGCAAGAGACCCAGTACTTC. Its protein product is CASSPGQGWQETQYF.

This clone has only one observation. The chain carries TRBV10-3 and TRBJ2-3; 15 bases fit TRBD2. The CDR3 sequence is 18 residues long. Losses at the gene ends were 5 bases for V and 0 bases for J; bases not matched to a gene: 6. From germline, CDR1 is ENHRY and CDR2 SYGVKD. The CDR3 sequence: CAISPGLAGGGSTDTQYF. The CDR3, as DNA: TGTGCCATCAGTCCGGGACTAGCGGGGGGAGGGAGCACAGATACGCAGTATTTT.

This chain connects TRBV6-4 to TRBJ2-5; D might be TRBD1 (5 bases). The CDR3 contains 11 residues. V lost 2 bases, J lost 7 bases, and 5 bases lay in between. Germline V gene data show CDR1 as MRHNA and CDR2 as SNTAGT. CDR3 amino acids: CASSDGATQYF. DNA for the CDR3: TGTGCCAGCAGTGACGGGGCGACCCAGTACTTC.

The chain links TRBV9 to TRBJ2-3; D unclear. Germline V gene data show CDR1 as SGDLS and CDR2 as YYNGEE. V lost 0 bases and J lost 3, with 11 bases in between. The CDR3 sequence is 15 residues long. The CDR3 DNA is TGTGCCAGCAGCGTAGTCTCTCTCTCGACAGATACGCAGTATTTT. Encoded protein: CASSVVSLSTDTQYF. Using reference TRBV9 and TRBJ2-3 for the parts outside the CDR3, the full variable domain is DSGVTQTPKHLITATGQRVTLRCSPRSGDLSVYWYQQSLDQGLQFLIQYYNGEERAKGNILERFSAQQFPDLHSELNLSSLELGDSALYFCASSVVSLSTDTQYFGPGTRLTVL.

The V and J genes are TRBV28 and TRBJ2-7; TRBD2 agrees at 9 bases. With 5 bases clipped from V and 6 bases from J, the junction kept 14 bases outside the gene matches. The CDR3 has 16 residues. Germline V lookup: CDR1 MDHEN, CDR2 SYDVKM. CDR3 sequence reads: CASSKTHLAGVGEQYF. CDR3 nucleotides: TGTGCCAGCAGTAAGACACATTTAGCGGGAGTAGGCGAGCAGTACTTC.

The CDR3 here is CASSRGQGATEAFF. In DNA form, the CDR3 reads TGTGCCAGCAGCCGGGGACAGGGGGCGACTGAAGCTTTCTTT. This chain connects TRBV7-9 to TRBJ1-1; 12 bases fit TRBD1. The CDR3 runs 14 residues. Germline V gives CDR1 SEHNR, CDR2 FQNEAQ (reference sequence). With 5 bases clipped from V and 5 bases from J, the junction kept 3 bases outside the gene matches.

This clone is a singleton in its sample. The gene calls are TRBV19 and TRBJ2-5, with D unresolved. Germline values: CDR1 LNHDA, CDR2 SQIVND (reference sequence). V lost 0 bases to trimming and J lost 5 bases, with 19 bases between them. The CDR3 is 17 amino acids. The CDR3 nucleotides read TGTGCCAGTAGTATAGATCTCTTAATCGACAATCCGGAGACCCAGTACTTC. Protein product: CASSIDLLIDNPETQYF. Variable domain in full (rest from reference TRBV19 and TRBJ2-5): DGGITQSPKYLFRKEGQNVTLSCEQNLNHDAMYWYRQDPGQGLRLIYYSQIVNDFQKGDIAEGYSVSREKKESFPLTVTSAQKNPTAFYLCASSIDLLIDNPETQYFGPGTRLLVL.

The genes are TRBV28 and TRBJ1-2; D is unclear. Germline loops: CDR1 MDHEN, CDR2 SYDVKM. The CDR3 length is 12 residues. Trimming removed 3 bases from V and 8 bases from J, with 10 bases in between. CDR3 sequence: CASSFGARGYTF. The CDR3 DNA sequence: TGTGCCAGCAGTTTTGGTGCTCGGGGCTACACCTTC.

The V call is TRBV18, the J call TRBJ1-1; possible D gene TRBD1, 5 bases. The V and J ends lost 3 bases and 3 bases respectively, with 17 bases between them. Germline V gene data show CDR1 as KGHSH and CDR2 as LQKENI. The CDR3 consists of 16 residues. The CDR3 nucleotides read TGTGCCAGCTCACCCAAACCCAAAGACAGACACACTGAAGCTTTCTTT. Protein product: CASSPKPKDRHTEAFF.

This chain uses TRBV7-2 with TRBJ2-3, with D perhaps TRBD1 (5 bases). CDR3 length: 15 residues. The V and J ends lost 5 bases and 0 bases respectively, with 12 bases between them. CDR1 SGHTA and CDR2 FQGNSA come from the germline V gene. CDR3 amino acids: CASSPDRDSTDTQYF. The CDR3 DNA reads TGTGCCAGCAGCCCCGACAGAGATAGCACAGATACGCAGTATTTT.

The chain uses TRBV6-5 and TRBJ2-7, with no clear D. V was cut by 5 bases and J by 3 bases, with 5 bases left in between. The germline gives CDR1 MNHEY, CDR2 SVGAGI. The CDR3 sequence is 11 residues long. The CDR3 sequence: CASSNSYEQYF. In DNA form, the CDR3 reads TGTGCCAGCAGTAACAGCTACGAGCAGTACTTC.

The genes are TRBV11-2 and TRBJ2-1; D unresolved. Looked up from germline, CDR1 is SGHAT and CDR2 is FQNNGV. V lost 0 bases, J lost 5 bases, and 8 bases lay in between. The CDR3 is 14 residues long. CDR3 sequence: CASSLEALDNEQFF. The CDR3 DNA sequence: TGTGCCAGCAGCTTAGAAGCGCTAGACAATGAGCAGTTCTTC.

This clone appeared a few times. This sequence joins TRBV10-1 and TRBJ2-3; tentatively, D is TRBD1 (6 bases). The CDR3 is 14 amino acids. Germline CDR1 WNHNN, CDR2 SYGVQD (reference sequence). V was clipped by 6 bases and J by 0 bases, with 10 bases between them. The CDR3: CASREDRSTDTQYF. CDR3 coding DNA: TGCGCCAGCAGGGAGGACAGAAGCACAGATACGCAGTATTTT.